The 5 T cell receptor beta chains in this list originate from one sample, sequenced in a study of OX40 agonist ivuxolimab in advanced cancers. Sequenced by immunoSEQ multiplex PCR; TCRdb stores in-frame clones only, minus some. The table has some 80,000 clones, approximately 86% seen once; the top ten hold just under 2%. This material consisted of CD4+ or CD8+ T cells sorted from blood, taken in a trial of the OX40 agonist ivuxolimab. These receptors were obtained from an adult with an advanced solid tumor such as melanoma, head and neck, liver or kidney cancer.

The chain links TRBV5-1 to TRBJ2-3; D not resolved. Trimming shortened V by 3 bases and J by 0 bases, and 11 bases separated the two germline ends. Germline V gene lookup returns CDR1 SGHRS and CDR2 YFSETQ. The CDR3 has 15 residues. The CDR3 protein is CASSSQSLSTDTQYF. In DNA form, the CDR3 reads TGCGCCAGCAGCTCACAGAGTCTTAGCACAGATACGCAGTATTTT.

The chain has TRBV13 and TRBJ1-6, with D possibly matching TRBD1 (5 bases). V was trimmed by 5 bases and J by 7 bases, leaving 12 bases between them. The V gene's germline CDR1 is PRHDT and CDR2 FYEKMQ (reference sequence). This CDR3 region has 14 residues. CDR3 nucleotides: TGTGCCAGCAGCACCCGGGCAGGGAATTCACCCCTCCACTTT. Translated: CASSTRAGNSPLHF.

V is TRBV2 and J is TRBJ2-7; weak D call: TRBD1 (6 bases). Germline V CDR1 and CDR2: SNHLY, FYNNEI. The CDR3 extends over 14 amino acids. V was trimmed by 4 bases and J by 2 bases, leaving 12 bases between them. The CDR3, as DNA: TGTGCCAGCAGTGGGTTACAGGGCGCCTACGAGCAGTACTTC. This encodes CASSGLQGAYEQYF.

The chain is built from TRBV7-8 and TRBJ2-7; 7 bases fit TRBD2. The CDR3 spans 13 residues. CDR1 SGHVS and CDR2 FQNEAQ come from the germline V gene. Trimming removed 1 base from V and 10 bases from J; junction bases left unmatched: 7. The CDR3 protein is CASSLVLAEGQYF. CDR3 DNA sequence: TGTGCCAGCAGCTTAGTTCTAGCGGAGGGCCAGTACTTC.

V and J are TRBV25-1 and TRBJ2-1; D is uncertain. Germline CDR1 reads MGHDK; CDR2 reads SYGVNS. The CDR3 covers 13 residues. Trimming stripped 2 bases from V and 9 bases from J, with 11 bases between. CDR3 in DNA: TGTGCCAGCAGTGAAACCCAATTTCCTGAGCAGTTCTTC. It yields the protein CASSETQFPEQFF.